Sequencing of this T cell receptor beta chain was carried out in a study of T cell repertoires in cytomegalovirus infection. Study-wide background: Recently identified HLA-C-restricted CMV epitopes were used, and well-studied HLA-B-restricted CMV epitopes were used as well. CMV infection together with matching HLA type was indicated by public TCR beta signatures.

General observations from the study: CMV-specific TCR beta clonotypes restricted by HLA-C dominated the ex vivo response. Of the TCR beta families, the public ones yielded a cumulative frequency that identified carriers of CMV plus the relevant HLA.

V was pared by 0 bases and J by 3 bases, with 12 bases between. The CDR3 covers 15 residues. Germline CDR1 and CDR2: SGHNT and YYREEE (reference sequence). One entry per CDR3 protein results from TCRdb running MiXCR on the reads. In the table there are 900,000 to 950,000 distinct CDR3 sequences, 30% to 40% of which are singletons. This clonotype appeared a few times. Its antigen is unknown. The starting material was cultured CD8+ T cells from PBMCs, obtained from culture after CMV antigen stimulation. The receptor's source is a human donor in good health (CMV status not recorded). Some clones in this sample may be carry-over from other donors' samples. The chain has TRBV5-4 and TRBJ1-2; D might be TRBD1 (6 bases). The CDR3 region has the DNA TGTGCCAGCAGCTTGGTCCAGGGGCTTGACTATGGCTACACCTTC. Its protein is CASSLVQGLDYGYTF.